This T cell receptor (beta chain) was recorded in a study of spatial heterogeneity in lung cancer. Background on the study: Detected beta-chain sequences consistently exceeded alpha-chain sequences. The study observed each unique TCR and UMI combination more than ten times on average in raw reads. Study-wide points: Whereas they appeared in blood less at follow-up, ubiquitous expanded tumor TCRs appeared there more at resection.

This CDR3 region has 18 residues. Germline V CDR1 and CDR2: LGHNA, YNFKEQ. Described time point: sample taken at primary tumor resection. Whole RNA, which was extracted from tumor, nontumor lung tissue or frozen PBMC, was sequenced without any cell sorting. Of note for this clonotype: Its antigen is still unknown. A junction boundary mismatches the germline segment, possibly from a read error.

Every TCR cDNA molecule bore its own unique molecular identifier. TCRdb re-derived calls from the 5' RACE reads in MiXCR, one entry per CDR3 protein. The table records 45,000 or so distinct CDR3 sequences, 12% of them present only once. This sequence originates from a female donor with early-stage non-small cell lung cancer. The material was PBMCs, obtained at surgery. J is TRBJ2-3 and V is TRBV4-2; D is perhaps TRBD1 (9 bases). CDR3 bases: TGTGCCGGCAGCCAAGGTGGTAGCGGGACAGGGCGAACAGATACGCAGTATTTT. Translated: CAGSQGGSGTGRTDTQYF.